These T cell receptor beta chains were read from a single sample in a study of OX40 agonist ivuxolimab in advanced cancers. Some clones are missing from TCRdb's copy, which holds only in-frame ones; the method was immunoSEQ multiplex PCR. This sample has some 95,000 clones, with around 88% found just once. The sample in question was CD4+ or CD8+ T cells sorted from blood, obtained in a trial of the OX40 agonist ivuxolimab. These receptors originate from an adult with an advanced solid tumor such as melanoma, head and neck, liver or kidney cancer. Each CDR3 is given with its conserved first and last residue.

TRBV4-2 CASRSGDATNEKLFF
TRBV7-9 CASSLLGGTSTDTQYF
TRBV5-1 CASSFRGGPTDTQYF
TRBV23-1 CASRNTAGNSNQPQHF
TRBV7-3 CASSLAGVGTEAFF
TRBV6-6 CASRPGQGFTGELFF
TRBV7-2 CASSLVWAGEAFF
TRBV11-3 CASSPGQGAEETQYF
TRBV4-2 CASSQDGPGGNTIYF
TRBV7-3 CASSQDGTDTQYF